The 28 T cell receptor beta chains reported below all come from one sample, sequenced in a study of T cells in Graves' hyperthyroidism and ophthalmopathy. There were TCR beta CDR3 regions amplified from RNA transcripts. With the HTBI primer set, the TCR CDR3 went through a first round of RT-PCR. TCRdb re-called the multiplex PCR reads with MiXCR, one entry per CDR3 protein. Found here are hundreds of thousands of distinct CDR3 sequences, 35% to 45% of them singletons; the top ten hold approximately 8.7%. Sequencing was performed on blood. The receptors derive from a man between 18 and 35 years old with Graves' hyperthyroidism.

About this clonotype itself: Compared with germline, one end of the junction differs, possibly owing to a read error. The V and J genes are TRBV6-6 and TRBJ1-1; a weak D match, TRBD1 (6 bases). Germline CDR1 reads MNHNY; CDR2 reads SVGAGI (reference sequence). This CDR3 is 11 amino acids long. Here the CDR3 DNA reads TGTGCCAGCAGGGGGGGCACTGAAGCTCTCTTT. It translates to CASRGGTEALF.

V and J are TRBV30 and TRBJ2-5; TRBD1 aligns across 8 bases. Germline loops: CDR1 GTSNPN, CDR2 SVGIG (reference sequence). Germline trimming cut 4 bases from V and 2 bases from J; bases unmatched to any gene: 3. The CDR3 runs to 13 residues. The CDR3 here is CAWIGQGQETQYF. The CDR3 coding sequence is TGTGCCTGGATAGGACAGGGTCAAGAGACCCAGTACTTC.

This clonotype appeared many times. The V and J genes are TRBV5-8 and TRBJ1-6, with a possible D match to TRBD1 (6 bases). Trimming left V 0 bases short and J 9 bases short, with 13 bases between. The CDR3 consists of 15 residues. CDR1 and CDR2 (germline): SGHTS, YDEGEE. CDR3 protein: CASSLGQGQGSPLHF. Here the CDR3 DNA reads TGTGCCAGCAGCTTGGGCCAGGGGCAGGGTTCACCCCTCCACTTT.

This chain connects TRBV19 to TRBJ2-5; 10 nucleotides align to TRBD1. This CDR3 contains 14 residues. The germline V gene has CDR1 LNHDA and CDR2 SQIVND (reference sequence). Losses at the gene ends were 3 bases for V and 5 bases for J; bases not matched to a gene: 3. CDR3 in DNA: TGTGCCAGTAGTATGACAGGGGGCATTGAGACCCAGTACTTC. It specifies CASSMTGGIETQYF.

This clonotype was found a few times. The chain is built from TRBV9 and TRBJ2-5; D unclear. Trimming shortened V by 0 bases and J by 2 bases, and 11 bases separated the two germline ends. Germline lookup yields CDR1 SGDLS and CDR2 YYNGEE. CDR3 length equals 15 residues. CDR3 protein: CASSVDGIRQETQYF. In DNA, the CDR3 is TGTGCCAGCAGCGTAGATGGGATACGTCAAGAGACCCAGTACTTC.

In the case of this clonotype: Germline and junction disagree at one end, which may indicate a read error. The rearrangement links TRBV24-1 to TRBJ1-5; D may be TRBD1 (6 bases). Germline V gene data show CDR1 as KGHDR and CDR2 as SFDVKD. This CDR3 contains 13 residues. CDR3 loop: CTTSEGRGKPQHF. As DNA, the CDR3 is TGTACCACCAGTGAGGGGAGGGGGAAGCCCCAGCATTTT.

This clonotype showed up just a few times. The chain joins TRBV5-5 to TRBJ2-2; 7 positions agree with TRBD2. CDR3 length: 14 amino acids. V shed 2 bases and J 6 bases; nucleotides not matched to a gene: 4. The germline CDR1 and CDR2 sequences are SGHKS and YYEKEE (reference sequence). CDR3 coding DNA: TGTGCCAGCAGCTTAAGTGGGAGGGCCGGGGAGCTGTTTTTT. This codes for CASSLSGRAGELFF.

This chain connects TRBV7-3 to TRBJ1-6; 10 nucleotides agree with TRBD1. The germline V gene encodes CDR1 SGHTA and CDR2 FQGTGA. This CDR3 comprises 17 residues. The V segment lost 1 base and the J segment 10 bases; nucleotides outside the gene matches: 10. CDR3 loop: CASSLKYIGTGESPLHF. CDR3 bases: TGTGCCAGCAGCTTAAAATATATTGGGACAGGGGAATCACCCCTCCACTTT.

This clonotype has a count of ten or more. The gene calls are TRBV20-1 and TRBJ1-5, with D possibly being TRBD1 (6 bases). CDR3 size: 12 residues. From germline, CDR1 is DFQATT and CDR2 SNEGSKA (reference sequence). The CDR3 bases are TGCAGCTGGGGGCGGCGCAATCAGCCCCAGCATTTT. Its translation is CSWGRRNQPQHF.

V and J are TRBV29-1 and TRBJ1-4; possibly TRBD1 for D (5 bases). Germline lookup yields CDR1 SQVTM and CDR2 ANQGSEA. CDR3 length: 14 amino acids. Trimming cost V 2 bases and J 7 bases, with 14 bases left between them. CDR3 in amino acids: CSVESEGNREKLFF. The CDR3 nucleotides read TGCAGCGTTGAATCGGAGGGGAATCGTGAAAAACTGTTTTTT.

The chain employs TRBV9 and TRBJ2-3; D is ambiguous. The V gene lost 4 bases and the J gene lost 6 bases, with 12 bases spanning the gap. Germline V CDR1 and CDR2: SGDLS, YYNGEE. The CDR3 spans 13 residues. In nucleotides, the CDR3 is TGTGCCAGCAGCAATAGCTGGCTGGATACGCAGTATTTT. Its protein product is CASSNSWLDTQYF.

J is TRBJ1-1 and V is TRBV7-2, with 7 bases matching TRBD1. Germline loops: CDR1 SGHTA, CDR2 FQGNSA. Trimming cost V 6 bases and J 6 bases; bases outside gene matches: 10. CDR3 size: 14 residues. This CDR3 reads CASRPTGLAAEAFF. The CDR3 DNA reads TGTGCCAGCAGACCGACAGGGCTAGCGGCTGAAGCTTTCTTT.

The gene calls are TRBV2 and TRBJ2-7; 8 positions agree with TRBD1. This CDR3 has 15 amino acids. V was clipped by 2 bases and J by 2 bases; unmatched bases: 5. The germline V gene encodes CDR1 SNHLY and CDR2 FYNNEI. Written as DNA, the CDR3 is TGTGCCAGCAGTGAATCGGACAGGGCAACCTACGAGCAGTACTTC. This codes for CASSESDRATYEQYF.

Regarding this clonotype: A read error may account for a junction end that differs from germline. The chain uses TRBV19 and TRBJ2-3; D is undetermined. Per germline, CDR1 LNHDA and CDR2 SQIVND (reference sequence). This CDR3 has 11 residues. DNA for the CDR3: TGTGCCAGTAGTTCCACAGTTACGCAGTATTTT. Its protein is CASSSTVTQYF. The full variable domain, its missing parts supplied by reference TRBV19 and TRBJ2-3, is DGGITQSPKYLFRKEGQNVTLSCEQNLNHDAMYWYRQDPGQGLRLIYYSQIVNDFQKGDIAEGYSVSREKKESFPLTVTSAQKNPTAFYLCASSSTVTQYFGPGTRLTVL.

This clonotype was recorded many times. The chain has TRBV5-1 and TRBJ1-2, with a possible D match to TRBD1 (5 bases). In germline, CDR1 is SGHRS, CDR2 YFSETQ. The CDR3 sequence is 13 residues long. Between the trimmed V and J ends, which lost 4 bases and 6 bases, there was a span of 13 bases. The CDR3 DNA reads as TGCGCCAGCAGCCGTAACCCACAGGATGGCTACACCTTC. Protein product: CASSRNPQDGYTF.

Turning to this clonotype: Germline is not matched at one junction end, which may reflect a read error. In DNA form, the CDR3 reads TGTGCCGTCAGTGAAGCACAGCAGAACACTGAAACTTTCTTT. As protein: CAVSEAQQNTETFF. The J gene is TRBJ1-1, the V gene TRBV10-3; D remains ambiguous. CDR1 and CDR2 from the germline V gene are ENHRY and SYGVKD. CDR3 length: 14 residues.

This clonotype was seen once. The chain recombines TRBV15 with TRBJ1-5, with a possible D match to TRBD1 (5 bases). Trimming cost V 3 bases and J 0 bases, with 12 bases left between them. This CDR3 has 16 amino acids. CDR1 is LNHNV, CDR2 YYDKDF, per germline (reference sequence). CDR3 protein: CATSRSGQFSNQPQHF. The CDR3 DNA sequence: TGTGCCACCAGCAGGTCGGGGCAATTTAGCAATCAGCCCCAGCATTTT.

This clonotype has just a few counts. This chain joins TRBV20-1 and TRBJ1-2, with TRBD1 as a possible D gene (6 bases). V was cut by 5 bases and J by 2 bases, with 18 bases left in between. The germline V gene has CDR1 DFQATT and CDR2 SNEGSKA (reference sequence). The CDR3 is 15 residues long. The CDR3 reads CSARSQDSENYGYTF. The CDR3 coding sequence is TGCAGTGCTCGATCCCAGGACAGCGAAAACTATGGCTACACCTTC.

A few counts support this clonotype. This rearrangement joins TRBV6-1 to TRBJ2-7; D tentatively fits TRBD1 or TRBD2 (5 bases each). Trimming cost V 4 bases and J 3 bases, with 13 bases left between them. Germline V gene sequence: CDR1 MNHNS, CDR2 SASEGT. The CDR3 is made up of 14 amino acids. The CDR3 DNA is TGTGCCAGCAGTGTGACCGGGGACCGCTACGAGCAGTACTTC. It yields the protein CASSVTGDRYEQYF.

The gene calls are TRBV6-5 and TRBJ1-5, with D perhaps TRBD1 (5 bases). Germline CDR1 and CDR2: MNHEY and SVGAGI. Trimming removed 8 bases at V and 4 bases at J, with 15 bases between. The CDR3 runs to 14 residues. The CDR3 loop reads CASVQGGPNQPQHF. DNA for the CDR3: TGTGCCAGCGTGCAGGGAGGCCCGAATCAGCCCCAGCATTTT.

The CDR3 sequence is CSVEMELSGTEAFF. DNA of the CDR3: TGCAGCGTTGAAATGGAGTTGTCGGGGACTGAAGCTTTCTTT. V gene TRBV29-1 combines with J gene TRBJ1-1; D gene uncertain. Between the trimmed V and J ends, which lost 2 bases and 5 bases, there was a span of 15 bases. This CDR3 has 14 residues. CDR1 SQVTM and CDR2 ANQGSEA come from the germline V gene.

The V call is TRBV5-6, the J call TRBJ2-7; D is perhaps TRBD1 (5 bases). Deletions cut 3 bases from V and 11 bases from J, with 12 bases between. Germline loops: CDR1 SGHDT, CDR2 YYEEEE. There are 11 residues in the CDR3. The CDR3 spells CASSSLTEEYF. DNA for the CDR3: TGTGCCAGCAGCTCCCTGACAGAGGAGTACTTC.

The J gene is TRBJ2-7, the V gene TRBV15; 11 nucleotides line up with TRBD1. J was trimmed by 3 bases and V by 10 bases; bases with no gene match: 14. The CDR3 is 16 residues long. The germline V gene encodes CDR1 LNHNV and CDR2 YYDKDF (reference sequence). DNA of the CDR3: TGTGCCAGCGGACCGGGACAGGGGGTCTTCCGCTACGAGCAGTACTTC. This encodes CASGPGQGVFRYEQYF.

The chain joins TRBV15 to TRBJ1-6; TRBD1 is a possible D gene (6 bases). The CDR3 sequence is 12 residues long. Germline CDR1 reads LNHNV; CDR2 reads YYDKDF (reference sequence). Trimming removed 4 bases from V and 12 bases from J, with 10 bases in between. This CDR3 is CATSTEQGPLHF. The CDR3 DNA reads TGTGCCACCAGCACAGAACAGGGACCCCTCCACTTT.

This clonotype showed up just a few times. V usage is TRBV7-3 and J usage is TRBJ2-7, with D perhaps matching TRBD2 (5 bases). V was cut by 5 bases and J by 5 bases, with 19 bases left in between. Per the germline V gene, CDR1 is SGHTA and CDR2 is FQGTGA. The CDR3 is 15 residues long. CDR3 sequence reads: CASSQSSSIFHEQYF. The CDR3 region has the DNA TGTGCCAGCAGCCAATCGTCTAGCATTTTTCACGAGCAGTACTTC.

This clonotype appeared many times. CDR3 in DNA: TGTGCCAGCAGTGACATGGGCAGGGGTGAAGCTTTCTTT. Amino acids: CASSDMGRGEAFF. The chain is built from TRBV25-1 and TRBJ1-1, with a tentative D call TRBD1 (6 bases). Germline loops: CDR1 MGHDK, CDR2 SYGVNS. V was clipped by 3 bases and J by 7 bases, with 12 bases between them. The CDR3 contains 13 residues.

This clonotype has only a few counts. The V gene is TRBV6-5, the J gene TRBJ1-1, with D unresolved. The ends were cut back, 8 bases at V and 2 bases at J, with 15 bases in the middle. Per the germline V gene, CDR1 is MNHEY and CDR2 is SVGAGI. The CDR3 totals 14 residues. CDR3 sequence: CASSGTQKNTEAFF. The CDR3 DNA sequence: TGTGCCAGCTCCGGTACACAGAAAAACACTGAAGCTTTCTTT.

This clonotype has a handful of counts. The chain couples TRBV20-1 to TRBJ2-7; a weak D match, TRBD2 (6 bases). CDR1 and CDR2 (germline): DFQATT, SNEGSKA (reference sequence). Trimming stripped 5 bases from V and 6 bases from J, with 14 bases between. There are 12 residues in the CDR3. DNA for the CDR3: TGCAGTGCTCGAAAAACTAGCTCCGAGCAGTACTTC. Amino acid sequence: CSARKTSSEQYF.